This T cell receptor (beta chain) was captured by sequencing in a study of OX40 agonist ivuxolimab in advanced cancers. Study context: Dose-escalation cases comprised hepatocellular carcinoma, melanoma, renal cell or head and neck cancer.

Germline lookup yields CDR1 SGHVS and CDR2 FNYEAQ. V shed 5 bases and J 6 bases; nucleotides not matched to a gene: 12. The length of the CDR3 is 17 residues. Study outcomes and limitations: Clonal expansion by week 6 occurred in CD4+ and CD8+ blood T cells (at 0.1 to 3.0 mg/kg).

Data came from immunoSEQ multiplex PCR; TCRdb stores just in-frame clones and leaves some out. The table has about 63,000 clones, about 89% seen once; the top ten hold around 4%. As concerns this clone: Its antigen is undetermined.

The rearrangement uses TRBV7-6 and TRBJ2-3; 12 nucleotides match TRBD1. This TCR came from an adult with an advanced solid tumor such as melanoma, head and neck, liver or kidney cancer. Sequenced material: CD4+ or CD8+ T cells sorted from blood, taken in a trial of the OX40 agonist ivuxolimab. This chain's CDR3 is CASSVQTGTGGWDTQYF. CDR3 DNA sequence: TGTGCCAGCAGCGTACAGACCGGGACAGGGGGCTGGGATACGCAGTATTTT.